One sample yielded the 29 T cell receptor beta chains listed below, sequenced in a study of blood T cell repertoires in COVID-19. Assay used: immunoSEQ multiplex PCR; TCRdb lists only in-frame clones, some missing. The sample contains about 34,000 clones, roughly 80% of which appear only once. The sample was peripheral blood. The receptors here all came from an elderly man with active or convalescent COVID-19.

CDR3 sequence (DNA): TGTGCCAGCAGTTTTCTACAGGGGCGAGGCAATCAGCCCCAGCATTTT. Translated, it gives CASSFLQGRGNQPQHF. The J gene is TRBJ1-5, the V gene TRBV28; 7 bases fit TRBD1. The trim removed 3 bases at V and 2 bases at J, leaving 7 bases unmatched. CDR1 and CDR2 from the germline V gene are MDHEN and SYDVKM. The CDR3 contains 16 residues.

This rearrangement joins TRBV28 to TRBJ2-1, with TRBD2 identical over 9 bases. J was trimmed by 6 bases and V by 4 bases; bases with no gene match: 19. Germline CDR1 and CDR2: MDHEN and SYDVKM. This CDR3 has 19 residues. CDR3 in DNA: TGTGCCAGCAGTTGTGTGGTAGCGGGAGACCGCTCATGTTTCAATGAGCAGTTCTTC. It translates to CASSCVVAGDRSCFNEQFF.

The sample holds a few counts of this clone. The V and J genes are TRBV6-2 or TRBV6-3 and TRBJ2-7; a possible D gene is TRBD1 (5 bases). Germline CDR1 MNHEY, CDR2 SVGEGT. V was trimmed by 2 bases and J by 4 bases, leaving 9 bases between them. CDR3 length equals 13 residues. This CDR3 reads CASSYGASYEQYF. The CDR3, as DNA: TGTGCCAGCAGTTACGGGGCATCATACGAGCAGTACTTC.

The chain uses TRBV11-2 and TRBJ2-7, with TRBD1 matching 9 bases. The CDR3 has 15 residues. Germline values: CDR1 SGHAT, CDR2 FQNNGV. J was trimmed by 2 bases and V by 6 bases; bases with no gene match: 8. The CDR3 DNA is TGTGCCAGCAGGCCAACGGACAGGGGTACCTACGAGCAGTACTTC. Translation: CASRPTDRGTYEQYF.

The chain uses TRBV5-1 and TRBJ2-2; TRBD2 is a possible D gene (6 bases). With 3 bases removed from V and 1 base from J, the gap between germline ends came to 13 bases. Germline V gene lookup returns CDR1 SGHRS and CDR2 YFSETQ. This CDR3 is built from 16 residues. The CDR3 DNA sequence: TGCGCCAGCAGCTGGCGGGGAGCGGTGAACACCGGGGAGCTGTTTTTT. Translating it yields CASSWRGAVNTGELFF.

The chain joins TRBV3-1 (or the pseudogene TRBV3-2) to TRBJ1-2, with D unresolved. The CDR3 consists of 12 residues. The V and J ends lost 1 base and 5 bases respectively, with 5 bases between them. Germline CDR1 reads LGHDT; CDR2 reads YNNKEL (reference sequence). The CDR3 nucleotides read TGTGCCAGCAGCCAAGTTCTGTATGGCTACACCTTC. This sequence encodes CASSQVLYGYTF.

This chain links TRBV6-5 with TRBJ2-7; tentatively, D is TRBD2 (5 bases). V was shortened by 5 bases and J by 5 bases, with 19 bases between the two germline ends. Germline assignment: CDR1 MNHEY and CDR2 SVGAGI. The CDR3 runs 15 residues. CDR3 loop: CASSKPRRGGHEQYF. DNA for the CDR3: TGTGCCAGCAGTAAACCGAGACGGGGTGGCCACGAGCAGTACTTC.

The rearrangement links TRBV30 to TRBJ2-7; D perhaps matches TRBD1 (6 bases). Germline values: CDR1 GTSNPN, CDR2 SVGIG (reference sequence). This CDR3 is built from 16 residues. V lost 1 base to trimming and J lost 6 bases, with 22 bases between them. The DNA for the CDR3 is TGTGCCTGGAGTGCTCTGGGGGCCGCGGACCTGTCCGAGCAGTACTTC. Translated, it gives CAWSALGAADLSEQYF.

CDR3 in DNA: TGCGCCAGCAGCCAAGGGACTAGCGGGATCTACGAGCAGTACTTC. Residues: CASSQGTSGIYEQYF. This chain uses TRBV4-3 with TRBJ2-7; 12 nucleotides align to TRBD2. After removal of 1 base from V and 3 bases from J, the junction contained 1 base not matched to a gene. Germline V lookup: CDR1 LGHNA, CDR2 YSLEER. This CDR3 contains 15 residues.

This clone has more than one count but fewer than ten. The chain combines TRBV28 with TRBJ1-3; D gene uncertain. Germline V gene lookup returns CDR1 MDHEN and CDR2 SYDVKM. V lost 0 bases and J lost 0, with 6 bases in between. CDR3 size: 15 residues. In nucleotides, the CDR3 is TGTGCCAGCAGTTTATGGCGGAGCTCTGGAAACACCATATATTTT. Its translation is CASSLWRSSGNTIYF.

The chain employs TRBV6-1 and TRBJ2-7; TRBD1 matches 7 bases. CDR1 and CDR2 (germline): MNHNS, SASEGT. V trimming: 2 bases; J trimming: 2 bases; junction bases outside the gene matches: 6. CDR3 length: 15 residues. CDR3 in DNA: TGTGCCAGCAGTGAAATTTTTGGGACAGCCTACGAGCAGTACTTC. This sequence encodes CASSEIFGTAYEQYF.

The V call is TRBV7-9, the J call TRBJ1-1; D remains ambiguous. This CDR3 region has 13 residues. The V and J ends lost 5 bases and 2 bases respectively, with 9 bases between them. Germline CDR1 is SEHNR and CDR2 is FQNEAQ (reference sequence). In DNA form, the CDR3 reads TGTGCCAGCAGCCTCAACTATAACACTGAAGCTTTCTTT. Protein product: CASSLNYNTEAFF.

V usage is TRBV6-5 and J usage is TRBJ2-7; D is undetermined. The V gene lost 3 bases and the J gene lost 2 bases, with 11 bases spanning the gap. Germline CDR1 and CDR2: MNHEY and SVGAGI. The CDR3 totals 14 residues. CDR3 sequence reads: CASSYSDDTYEQYF. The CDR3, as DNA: TGTGCCAGCAGTTATTCGGATGACACCTACGAGCAGTACTTC.

In DNA, the CDR3 is TGTGCCAGCAGTTTGGGACAGTGGACCGGGGAGCTGTTTTTT. Translation: CASSLGQWTGELFF. V is TRBV27 and J is TRBJ2-2; 7 bases map to TRBD1. From germline, CDR1 is MNHEY and CDR2 SMNVEV (reference sequence). Trimming took 3 bases from V and 5 from J; bases not matched to a gene: 3. The CDR3 is 14 amino acids.

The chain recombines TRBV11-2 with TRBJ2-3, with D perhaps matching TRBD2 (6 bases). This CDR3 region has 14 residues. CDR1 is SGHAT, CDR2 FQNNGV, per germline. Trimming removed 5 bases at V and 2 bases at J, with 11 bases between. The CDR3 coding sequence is TGTGCCAGCAGCAGCGGAGGGACCACAGATACGCAGTATTTT. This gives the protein CASSSGGTTDTQYF.

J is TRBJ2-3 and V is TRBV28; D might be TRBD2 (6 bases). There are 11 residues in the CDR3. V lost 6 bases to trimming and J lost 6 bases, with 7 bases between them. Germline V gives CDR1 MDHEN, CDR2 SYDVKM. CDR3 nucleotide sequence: TGTGCCAGCAGAGGGAGGGATACGCAGTATTTT. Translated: CASRGRDTQYF. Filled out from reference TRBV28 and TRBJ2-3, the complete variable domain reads DVKVTQSSRYLVKRTGEKVFLECVQDMDHENMFWYRQDPGLGLRLIYFSYDVKMKEKGDIPEGYSVSREKKERFSLILESASTNQTSMYLCASRGRDTQYFGPGTRLTVL.

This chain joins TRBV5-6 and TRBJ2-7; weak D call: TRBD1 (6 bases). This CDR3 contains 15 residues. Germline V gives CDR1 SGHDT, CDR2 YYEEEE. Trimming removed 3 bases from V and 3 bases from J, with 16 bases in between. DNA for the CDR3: TGTGCCAGCAGCTATAGACAGGCGGACCACTACGAGCAGTACTTC. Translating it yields CASSYRQADHYEQYF.

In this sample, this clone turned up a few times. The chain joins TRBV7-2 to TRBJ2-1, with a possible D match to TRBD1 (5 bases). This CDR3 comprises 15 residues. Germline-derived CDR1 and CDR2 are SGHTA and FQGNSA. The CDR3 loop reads CATSSQWQGTNEQFF. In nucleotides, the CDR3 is TGTGCGACCAGTTCCCAATGGCAGGGTACAAATGAGCAGTTCTTC.

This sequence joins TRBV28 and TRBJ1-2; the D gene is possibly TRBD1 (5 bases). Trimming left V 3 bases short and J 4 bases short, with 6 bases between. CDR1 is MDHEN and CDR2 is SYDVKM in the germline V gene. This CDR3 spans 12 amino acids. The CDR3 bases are TGTGCCAGCAGTTTCGGGGGCTATGGCTACACCTTC. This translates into CASSFGGYGYTF.

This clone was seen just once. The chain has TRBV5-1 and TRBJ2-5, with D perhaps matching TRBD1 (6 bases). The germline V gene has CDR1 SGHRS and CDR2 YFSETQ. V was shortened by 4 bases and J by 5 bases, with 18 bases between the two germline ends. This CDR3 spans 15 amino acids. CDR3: CASSGTGTSTETQYF. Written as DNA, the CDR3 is TGCGCCAGCAGCGGGACCGGGACAAGCACTGAGACCCAGTACTTC.

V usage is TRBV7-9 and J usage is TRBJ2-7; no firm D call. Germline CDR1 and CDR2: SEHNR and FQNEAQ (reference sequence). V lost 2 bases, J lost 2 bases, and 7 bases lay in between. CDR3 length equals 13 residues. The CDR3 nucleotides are TGTGCCAGCAGCTTACGAGAGACCTACGAGCAGTACTTC. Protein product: CASSLRETYEQYF.

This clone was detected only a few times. The DNA for the CDR3 is TGTGCCAGCAGCTTAGTAGGCGGGCAATCTAGCACAGATACGCAGTATTTT. This encodes CASSLVGGQSSTDTQYF. The chain uses TRBV7-2 and TRBJ2-3; D may be TRBD2 (5 bases). The CDR3 totals 17 residues. Germline CDR1 reads SGHTA; CDR2 reads FQGNSA. Trimming shortened V by 1 base and J by 0 bases, and 14 bases separated the two germline ends.

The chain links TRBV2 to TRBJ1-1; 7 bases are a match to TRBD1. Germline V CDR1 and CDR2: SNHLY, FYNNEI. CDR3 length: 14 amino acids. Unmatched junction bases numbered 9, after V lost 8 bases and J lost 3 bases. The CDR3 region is CASQGGSRDTEAFF. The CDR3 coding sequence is TGTGCCAGCCAGGGGGGAAGTCGAGACACTGAAGCTTTCTTT. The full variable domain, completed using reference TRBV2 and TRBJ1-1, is EPEVTQTPSHQVTQMGQEVILRCVPISNHLYFYWYRQILGQKVEFLVSFYNNEISEKSEIFDDQFSVERPDGSNFTLKIRSTKLEDSAMYFCASQGGSRDTEAFFGQGTRLTVV.

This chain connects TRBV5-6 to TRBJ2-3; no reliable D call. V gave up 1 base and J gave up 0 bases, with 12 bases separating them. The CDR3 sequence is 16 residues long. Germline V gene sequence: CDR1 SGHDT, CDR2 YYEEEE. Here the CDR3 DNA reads TGTGCCAGCAGCTTGTCGGCGGCATCTAGCACAGATACGCAGTATTTT. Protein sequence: CASSLSAASSTDTQYF.

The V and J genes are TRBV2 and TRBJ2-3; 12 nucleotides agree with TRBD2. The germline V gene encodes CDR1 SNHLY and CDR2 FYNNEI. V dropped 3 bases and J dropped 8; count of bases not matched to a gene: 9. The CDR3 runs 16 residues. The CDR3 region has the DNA TGTGCCAGCAGTGACGGACTAGCGGGGCAAACCGGTACGCAGTATTTT. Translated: CASSDGLAGQTGTQYF.

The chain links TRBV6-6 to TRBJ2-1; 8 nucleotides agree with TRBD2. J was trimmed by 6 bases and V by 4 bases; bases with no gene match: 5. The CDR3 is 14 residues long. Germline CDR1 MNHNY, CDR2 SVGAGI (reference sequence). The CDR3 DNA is TGTGCCAGCAGTTTAACTAGCGGCCTCAATGAGCAGTTCTTC. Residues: CASSLTSGLNEQFF.

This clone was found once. The CDR3 DNA is TGTGCCAGCAGGGACGACAGGGGGTGGGGTGGCTACACCTTC. Protein: CASRDDRGWGGYTF. The chain joins TRBV28 to TRBJ1-2; 9 bases line up with TRBD1. Germline-derived CDR1 and CDR2 are MDHEN and SYDVKM. The V gene end was trimmed by 6 bases and the J gene end by 7 bases; junction bases not matched to a gene: 9. This CDR3 is built from 14 residues.

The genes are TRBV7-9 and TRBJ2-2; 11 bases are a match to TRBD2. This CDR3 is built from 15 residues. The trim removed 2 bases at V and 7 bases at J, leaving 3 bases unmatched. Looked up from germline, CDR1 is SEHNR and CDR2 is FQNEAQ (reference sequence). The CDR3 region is CASSLTSGSIGELFF. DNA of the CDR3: TGTGCCAGCAGCTTAACTAGCGGGAGTATCGGGGAGCTGTTTTTT.

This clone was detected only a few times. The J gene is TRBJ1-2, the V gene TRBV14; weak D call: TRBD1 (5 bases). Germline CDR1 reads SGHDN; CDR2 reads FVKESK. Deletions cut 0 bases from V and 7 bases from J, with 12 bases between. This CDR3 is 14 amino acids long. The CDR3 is CASSQDGPGPGYTF. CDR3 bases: TGTGCCAGCAGCCAAGATGGGCCAGGGCCTGGCTACACCTTC.